Listed below are T cell receptor beta chains from one sample, sequenced in a study of blood T cells in healthy people across ages. TCRdb reanalysed the 5' RACE reads using MiXCR and keeps one entry per CDR3 protein. The sample consists of roughly 1,700,000 distinct CDR3 sequences, roughly 27% of them appearing once. The sequencing input was blood. The receptors were gathered from a woman younger than 45 in good health. CDR3s include the opening cysteine and the closing phenylalanine or tryptophan.

TRBV10-1	TRBJ2-1	CASSELSPGEQFF
TRBV10-3	TRBJ2-3	CAISQLGDTQYF
TRBV2	TRBJ2-5	CASSVSGTGGTQYF
TRBV20-1	TRBJ2-1	CSASRNSLRYEQFF
TRBV12-3/TRBV12-4	TRBJ2-7	CASSLVGPAGRGGDEQYF
TRBV4-3	TRBJ2-7	CASSSETGYYEQYF
TRBV19	TRBJ1-2	CASTLRTGGNYGYTF
TRBV29-1	TRBJ2-7	CSVVLGSGRPYYEQYF
TRBV29-1	TRBJ2-4	CSVARTTNCNEQYF
TRBV18	TRBJ2-7	CASSPDSDQPSEQYF
TRBV28	TRBJ1-2	CASSFLQGASGYTF
TRBV20-1	NA	CSAIRGAGYEQYF
TRBV12-3/TRBV12-4	TRBJ2-2	CASGFREWKLFF
TRBV18	TRBJ1-2	CASSPSGQGNYGYTF
TRBV20-1	TRBJ2-5	CSADLGEKETQYF
TRBV12-3/TRBV12-4	TRBJ1-1	CASSLGRAPEAFF
TRBV28	TRBJ2-4	CASRPVAKNIQYF
TRBV7-2	TRBJ2-1	CASRFLSYEQFF
TRBV15	TRBJ1-5	CATQGIGVRGNQPQHF
TRBV20-1	TRBJ2-1	CSAGGTSGRLEQFF
TRBV20-1	TRBJ1-5	CSAPSSLGPQHF
TRBV30	TRBJ2-7	CAWSRLAGDGEQYF
TRBV6-1	NA	CASRPNEPGTGDMYEQYF
TRBV6-2/TRBV6-3	TRBJ2-3	CASSYGAGASTDTQYF
TRBV12-3/TRBV12-4	TRBJ1-6	CASSPTGRNSPLHF
TRBV5-5	TRBJ2-1	CASSSYVLGGYNEQFF
TRBV5-1	TRBJ2-5	CASALALPYNEQYF
TRBV29-1	TRBJ2-7	CSVSGTSESYEQYF
TRBV5-4	TRBJ1-2	CASSLVSGREYYGYTF
TRBV28	TRBJ2-5	CASSGGADETQYF
TRBV20-1	TRBJ1-1	CSAKDGENTEAFF
TRBV6-2/TRBV6-3	TRBJ1-5	CASSSAGMSRDQPQHF
TRBV5-1	TRBJ2-7	CASSLGDGGGYEQYF
TRBV29-1	TRBJ1-5	CSVDGADSNQPQHF
TRBV5-1	TRBJ2-5	CASSEGLAFGYQETQYF
TRBV5-1	TRBJ1-2	CASSSPRTGGTYGYTF
TRBV5-1	TRBJ1-1	CASSLVGGASTEAFF
TRBV28	TRBJ2-1	CASSREGYEQFF
TRBV12-3/TRBV12-4	TRBJ2-1	CASIQDRASYNEQFF
TRBV12-3/TRBV12-4	TRBJ2-2	CASSLDQRPNTGELFF
TRBV28	TRBJ2-1	CASSPGGLAGPYNEQFF